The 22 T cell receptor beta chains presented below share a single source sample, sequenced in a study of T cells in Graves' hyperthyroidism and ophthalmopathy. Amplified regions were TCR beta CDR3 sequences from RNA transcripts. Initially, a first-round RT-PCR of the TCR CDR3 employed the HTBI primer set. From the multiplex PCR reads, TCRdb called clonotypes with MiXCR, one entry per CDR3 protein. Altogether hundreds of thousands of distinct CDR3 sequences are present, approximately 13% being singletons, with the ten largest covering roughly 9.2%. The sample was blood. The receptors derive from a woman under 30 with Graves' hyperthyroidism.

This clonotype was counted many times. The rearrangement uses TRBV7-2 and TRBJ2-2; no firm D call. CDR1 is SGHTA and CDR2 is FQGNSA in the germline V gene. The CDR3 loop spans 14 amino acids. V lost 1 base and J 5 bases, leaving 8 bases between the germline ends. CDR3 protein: CASSLVASTGELFF. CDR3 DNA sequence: TGTGCCAGCAGCTTAGTTGCATCAACCGGGGAGCTGTTTTTT.

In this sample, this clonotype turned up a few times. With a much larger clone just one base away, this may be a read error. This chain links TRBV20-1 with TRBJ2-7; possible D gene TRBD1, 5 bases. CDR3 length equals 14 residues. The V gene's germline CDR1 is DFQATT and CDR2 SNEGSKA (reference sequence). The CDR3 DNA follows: TGCAGCGCAACCCAAACAGGAAGCCCCTACGAGCAGTACTTC. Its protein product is CSATQTGSPYEQYF.

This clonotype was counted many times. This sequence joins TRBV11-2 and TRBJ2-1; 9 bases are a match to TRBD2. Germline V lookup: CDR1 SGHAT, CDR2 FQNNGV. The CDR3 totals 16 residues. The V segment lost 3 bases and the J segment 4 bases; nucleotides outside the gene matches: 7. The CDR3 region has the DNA TGTGCCAGCAGCTTGGGCGGGAGGGCCCAGTACAATGAGCAGTTCTTC. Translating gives CASSLGGRAQYNEQFF.

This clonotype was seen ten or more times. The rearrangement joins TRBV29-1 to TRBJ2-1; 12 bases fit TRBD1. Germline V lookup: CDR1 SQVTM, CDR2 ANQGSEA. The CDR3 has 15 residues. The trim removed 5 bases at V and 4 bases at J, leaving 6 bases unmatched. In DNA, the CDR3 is TGCAGCGTTCTGGGACAGGGGGCGTTTTACAATGAGCAGTTCTTC. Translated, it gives CSVLGQGAFYNEQFF.

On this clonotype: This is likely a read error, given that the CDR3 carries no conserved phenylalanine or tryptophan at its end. The CDR3 DNA follows: TGTGCCAGCAGCTCAAAGAACAGGGTAGTGAACACTGAAGCTTTCCTT. As protein: CASSSKNRVVNTEAFL. This sequence joins TRBV7-9 and TRBJ1-1, with D possibly matching TRBD1 (6 bases). Germline-derived CDR1 and CDR2 are SEHNR and FQNEAQ (reference sequence). Trimming shortened V by 4 bases and J by 0 bases, and 15 bases separated the two germline ends. This CDR3 has 16 amino acids.

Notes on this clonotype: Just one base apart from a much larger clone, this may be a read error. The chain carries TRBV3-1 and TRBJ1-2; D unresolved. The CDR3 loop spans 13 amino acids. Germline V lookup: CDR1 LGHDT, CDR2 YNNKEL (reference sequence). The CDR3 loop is CVSSWSKNYGYTF. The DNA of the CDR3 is TGTGTCAGCTCCTGGTCCAAAAACTATGGCTACACCTTC.

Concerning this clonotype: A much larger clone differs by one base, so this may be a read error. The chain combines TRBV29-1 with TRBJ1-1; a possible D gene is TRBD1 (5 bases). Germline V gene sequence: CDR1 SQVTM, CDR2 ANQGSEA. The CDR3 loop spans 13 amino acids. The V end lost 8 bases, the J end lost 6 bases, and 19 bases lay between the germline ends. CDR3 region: CSSTASGRAEAFF. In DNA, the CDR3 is TGCAGCTCGACAGCTTCAGGAAGGGCTGAAGCTTTCTTT.

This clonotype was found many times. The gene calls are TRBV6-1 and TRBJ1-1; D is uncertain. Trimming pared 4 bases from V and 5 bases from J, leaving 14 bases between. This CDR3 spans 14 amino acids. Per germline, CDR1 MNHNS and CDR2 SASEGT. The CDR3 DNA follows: TGTGCCAGCAGTGGGCTGGAGGGTGGTACTGAAGCTTTCTTT. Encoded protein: CASSGLEGGTEAFF.

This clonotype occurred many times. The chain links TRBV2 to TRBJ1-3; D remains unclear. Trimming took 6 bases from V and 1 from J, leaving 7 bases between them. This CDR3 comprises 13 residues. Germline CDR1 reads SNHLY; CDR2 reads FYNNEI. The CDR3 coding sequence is TGTGCCAGCAGACGTGAATCTGGAAACACCATATATTTT. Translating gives CASRRESGNTIYF.

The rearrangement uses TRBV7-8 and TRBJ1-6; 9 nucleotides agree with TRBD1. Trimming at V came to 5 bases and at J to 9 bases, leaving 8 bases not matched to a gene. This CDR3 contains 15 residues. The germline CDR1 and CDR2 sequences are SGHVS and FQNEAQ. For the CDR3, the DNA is TGTGCCAGCAGCCTATTGGGACAGGGTATTTCACCCCTCCACTTT. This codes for CASSLLGQGISPLHF.

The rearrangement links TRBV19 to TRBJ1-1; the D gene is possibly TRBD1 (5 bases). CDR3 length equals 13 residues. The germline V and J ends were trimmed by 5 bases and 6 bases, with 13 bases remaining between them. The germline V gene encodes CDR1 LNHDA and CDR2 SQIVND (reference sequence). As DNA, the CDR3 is TGTGCCAGTAGTTTATCAACAGGTGCTGAAGCTTTCTTT. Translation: CASSLSTGAEAFF. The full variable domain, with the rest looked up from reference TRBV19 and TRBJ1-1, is DGGITQSPKYLFRKEGQNVTLSCEQNLNHDAMYWYRQDPGQGLRLIYYSQIVNDFQKGDIAEGYSVSREKKESFPLTVTSAQKNPTAFYLCASSLSTGAEAFFGQGTRLTVV.

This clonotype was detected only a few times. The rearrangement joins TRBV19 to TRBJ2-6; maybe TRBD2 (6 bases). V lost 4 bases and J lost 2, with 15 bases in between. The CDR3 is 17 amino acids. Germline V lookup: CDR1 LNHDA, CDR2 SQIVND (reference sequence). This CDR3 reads CASSRATGGPGANVLTF. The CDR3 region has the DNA TGTGCCAGTAGTAGGGCCACCGGGGGACCTGGGGCCAACGTCCTGACTTTC.

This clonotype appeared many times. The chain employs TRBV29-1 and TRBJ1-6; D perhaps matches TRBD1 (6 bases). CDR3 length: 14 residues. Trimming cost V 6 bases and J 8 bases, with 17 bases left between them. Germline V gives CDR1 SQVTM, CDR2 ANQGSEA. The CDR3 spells CSVRDTVYDSPLHF. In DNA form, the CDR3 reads TGCAGCGTCCGGGACACGGTTTATGATTCACCCCTCCACTTT.

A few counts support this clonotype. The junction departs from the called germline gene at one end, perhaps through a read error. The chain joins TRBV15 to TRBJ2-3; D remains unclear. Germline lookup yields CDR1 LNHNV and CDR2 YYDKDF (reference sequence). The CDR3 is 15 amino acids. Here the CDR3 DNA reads TGTGCCGCCAGCCCCCGGCTAGATGGGATAGATACGCAGTATTTT. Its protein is CAASPRLDGIDTQYF.

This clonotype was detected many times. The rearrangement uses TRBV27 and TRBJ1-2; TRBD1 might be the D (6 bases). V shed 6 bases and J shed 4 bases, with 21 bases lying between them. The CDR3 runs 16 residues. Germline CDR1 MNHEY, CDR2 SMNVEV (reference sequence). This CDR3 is CASSKAAGAWRYGYTF. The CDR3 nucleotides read TGTGCCAGCAGCAAAGCTGCAGGGGCCTGGCGCTATGGCTACACCTTC.

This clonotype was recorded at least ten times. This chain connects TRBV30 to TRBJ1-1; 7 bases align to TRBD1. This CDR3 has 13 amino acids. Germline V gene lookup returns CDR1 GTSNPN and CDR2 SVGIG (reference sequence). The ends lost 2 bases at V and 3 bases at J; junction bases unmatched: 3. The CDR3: CAWSTTGDTEAFF. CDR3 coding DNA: TGTGCCTGGAGTACTACAGGGGACACTGAAGCTTTCTTT. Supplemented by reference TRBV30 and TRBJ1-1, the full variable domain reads SQTIHQWPATLVQPVGSPLSLECTVEGTSNPNLYWYRQAAGRGLQLLFYSVGIGQISSEVPQNLSASRPQDRQFILSSKKLLLSDSGFYLCAWSTTGDTEAFFGQGTRLTVV.

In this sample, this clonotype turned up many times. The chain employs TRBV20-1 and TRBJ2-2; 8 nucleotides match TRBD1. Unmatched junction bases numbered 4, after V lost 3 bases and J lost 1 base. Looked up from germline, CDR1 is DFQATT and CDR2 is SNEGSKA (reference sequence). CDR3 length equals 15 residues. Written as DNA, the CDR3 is TGCAGTGCTAGTGGAGGGACAGGGAACACCGGGGAGCTGTTTTTT. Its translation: CSASGGTGNTGELFF.

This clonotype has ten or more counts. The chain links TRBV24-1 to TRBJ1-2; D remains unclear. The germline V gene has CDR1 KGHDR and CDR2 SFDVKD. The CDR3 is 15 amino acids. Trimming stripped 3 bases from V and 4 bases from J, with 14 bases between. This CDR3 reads CATSDTASSIYGYTF. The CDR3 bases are TGTGCCACCAGTGATACAGCATCGAGCATCTATGGCTACACCTTC.

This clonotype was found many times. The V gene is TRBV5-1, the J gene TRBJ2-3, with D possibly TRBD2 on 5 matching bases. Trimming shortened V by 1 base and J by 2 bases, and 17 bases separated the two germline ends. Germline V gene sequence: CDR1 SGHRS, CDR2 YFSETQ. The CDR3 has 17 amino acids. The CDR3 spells CASSLRARASSTDTQYF. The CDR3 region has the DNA TGCGCCAGCAGCTTGCGAGCGCGGGCGTCCTCCACAGATACGCAGTATTTT.

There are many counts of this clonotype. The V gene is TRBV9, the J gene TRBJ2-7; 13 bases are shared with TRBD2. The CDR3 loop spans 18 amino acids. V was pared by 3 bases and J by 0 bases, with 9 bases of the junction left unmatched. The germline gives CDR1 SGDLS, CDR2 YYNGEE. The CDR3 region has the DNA TGTGCCAGCAGCGAGGGGACTAGCGGGACAAGGAGCTCCTACGAGCAGTACTTC. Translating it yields CASSEGTSGTRSSYEQYF.

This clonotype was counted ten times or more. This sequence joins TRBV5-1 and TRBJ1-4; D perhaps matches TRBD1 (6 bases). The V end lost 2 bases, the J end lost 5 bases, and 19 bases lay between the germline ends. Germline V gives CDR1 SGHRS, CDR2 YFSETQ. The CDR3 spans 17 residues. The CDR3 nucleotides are TGCGCCAGCAGCTTCCTCTCACCAGGGGAGAAAAATGAAAAACTGTTTTTT. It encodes CASSFLSPGEKNEKLFF.

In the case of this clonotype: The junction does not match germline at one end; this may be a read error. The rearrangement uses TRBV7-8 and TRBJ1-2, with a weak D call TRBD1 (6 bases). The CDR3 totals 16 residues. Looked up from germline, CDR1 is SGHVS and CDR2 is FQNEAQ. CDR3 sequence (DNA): TGTGCCAGCACCTTAGATGAAGGGGGTGCTAACTATGGCTACACCTTC. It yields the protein CASTLDEGGANYGYTF. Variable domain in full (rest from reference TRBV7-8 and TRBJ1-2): GAGVSQSPRYKVAKRGQDVALRCDPISGHVSLFWYQQALGQGPEFLTYFQNEAQLDKSGLPSDRFFAERPEGSVSTLKIQRTQQEDSAVYLCASTLDEGGANYGYTFGSGTRLTVV.